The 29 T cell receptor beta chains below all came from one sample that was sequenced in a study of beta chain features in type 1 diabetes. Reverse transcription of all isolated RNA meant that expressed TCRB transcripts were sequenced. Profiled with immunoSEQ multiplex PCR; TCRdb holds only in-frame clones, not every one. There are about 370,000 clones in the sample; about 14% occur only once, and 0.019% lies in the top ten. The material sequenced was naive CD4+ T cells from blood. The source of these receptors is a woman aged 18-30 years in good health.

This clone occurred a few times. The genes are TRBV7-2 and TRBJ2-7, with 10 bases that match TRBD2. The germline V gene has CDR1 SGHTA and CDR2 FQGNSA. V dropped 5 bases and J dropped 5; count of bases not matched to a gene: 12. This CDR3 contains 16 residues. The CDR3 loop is CASSPWASGSYNEQYF. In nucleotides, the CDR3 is TGTGCCAGCAGCCCCTGGGCTAGCGGGAGTTATAACGAGCAGTACTTC.

The CDR3 nucleotides are TGTGCCAGCACCCTAAGTGGGCGCTATGGCTACACCTTC. It encodes CASTLSGRYGYTF. The genes are TRBV25-1 and TRBJ1-2, with D unresolved. Germline loops: CDR1 MGHDK, CDR2 SYGVNS. The CDR3 length is 13 residues. Between the trimmed V and J ends, which lost 7 bases and 4 bases, there was a span of 13 bases.

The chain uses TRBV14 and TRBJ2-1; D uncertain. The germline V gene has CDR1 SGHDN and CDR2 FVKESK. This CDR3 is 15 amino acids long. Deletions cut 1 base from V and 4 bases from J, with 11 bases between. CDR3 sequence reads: CASSQGTRDYNEQFF. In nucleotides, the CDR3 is TGTGCCAGCAGCCAAGGAACGAGAGATTACAATGAGCAGTTCTTC.

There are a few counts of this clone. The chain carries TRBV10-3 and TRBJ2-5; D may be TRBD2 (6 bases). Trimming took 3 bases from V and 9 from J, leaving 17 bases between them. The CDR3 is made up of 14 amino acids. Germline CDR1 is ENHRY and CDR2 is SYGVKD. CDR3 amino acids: CAISDSGLSAAQYF. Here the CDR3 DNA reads TGTGCCATCAGTGATTCGGGACTTTCTGCTGCCCAGTACTTC.

The CDR3 DNA sequence: TGTGCCAGCAGCTTGGGTCCCGGACTAGCGGACACCAAAGAGACCCAGTACTTC. Encoded protein: CASSLGPGLADTKETQYF. The V call is TRBV5-4, the J call TRBJ2-5, with 10 bases fitting TRBD2. Germline CDR1 is SGHNT and CDR2 is YYREEE (reference sequence). This CDR3 region has 18 residues. V was pared by 0 bases and J by 3 bases, with 11 bases of the junction left unmatched.

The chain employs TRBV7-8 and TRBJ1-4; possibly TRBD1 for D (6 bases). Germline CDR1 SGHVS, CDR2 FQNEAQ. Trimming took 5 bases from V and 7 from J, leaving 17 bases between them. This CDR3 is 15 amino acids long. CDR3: CASSPAGTGSEKLFF. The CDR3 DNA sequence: TGTGCCAGCAGCCCAGCCGGCACAGGGAGTGAAAAACTGTTTTTT.

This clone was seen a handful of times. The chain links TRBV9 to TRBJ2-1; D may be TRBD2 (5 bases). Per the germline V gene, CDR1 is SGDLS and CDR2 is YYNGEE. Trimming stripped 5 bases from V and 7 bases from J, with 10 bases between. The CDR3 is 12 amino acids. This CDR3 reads CASRAGGNEQFF. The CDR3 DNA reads TGTGCCAGCAGGGCCGGAGGTAATGAGCAGTTCTTC.

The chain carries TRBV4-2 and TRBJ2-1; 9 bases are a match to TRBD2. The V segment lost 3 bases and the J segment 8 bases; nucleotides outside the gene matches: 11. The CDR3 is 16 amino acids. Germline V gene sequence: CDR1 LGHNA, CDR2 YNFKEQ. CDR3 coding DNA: TGTGCCAGCAGCCAGGGCGGGAGGGCCTTGGGTGATGAGCAGTTCTTC. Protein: CASSQGGRALGDEQFF.

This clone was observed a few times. CDR3 bases: TGTGCCTGGGGAGGCACTAGCGGGAGGGCCTACGAGCAGTACTTC. Translation: CAWGGTSGRAYEQYF. The rearrangement uses TRBV30 and TRBJ2-7; 13 bases align to TRBD2. This CDR3 is 15 amino acids long. Trimming took 5 bases from V and 2 from J; bases not matched to a gene: 6. Germline CDR1 is GTSNPN and CDR2 is SVGIG (reference sequence).

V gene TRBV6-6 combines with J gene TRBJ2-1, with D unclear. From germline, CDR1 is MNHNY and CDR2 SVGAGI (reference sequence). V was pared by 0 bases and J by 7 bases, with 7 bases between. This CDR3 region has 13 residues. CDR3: CASSYSMRNEQFF. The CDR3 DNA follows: TGTGCCAGCAGTTACTCTATGAGGAATGAGCAGTTCTTC.

The CDR3 loop is CAWSSLRNEQFF. CDR3 nucleotides: TGTGCCTGGAGTTCCCTACGAAATGAGCAGTTCTTC. The rearrangement uses TRBV30 and TRBJ2-1; D unresolved. This CDR3 is built from 12 residues. CDR1 GTSNPN and CDR2 SVGIG come from the germline V gene (reference sequence). The V end was cut by 2 bases, the J end by 7 bases, with 9 bases between.

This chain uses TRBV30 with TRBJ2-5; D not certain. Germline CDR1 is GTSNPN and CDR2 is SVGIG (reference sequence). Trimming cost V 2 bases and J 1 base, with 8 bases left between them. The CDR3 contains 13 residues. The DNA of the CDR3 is TGTGCCTGGAGTTGGTCGCGCCAAGAGACCCAGTACTTC. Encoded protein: CAWSWSRQETQYF.

Written as DNA, the CDR3 is TGTGCCAGCAGACGGGACAGGAGGGAAAACACCATATATTTT. Protein product: CASRRDRRENTIYF. This chain uses TRBV6-5 with TRBJ1-3; 8 positions agree with TRBD1. CDR1 MNHEY and CDR2 SVGAGI come from the germline V gene. The CDR3 length is 14 residues. The V gene end was trimmed by 6 bases and the J gene end by 6 bases; junction bases not matched to a gene: 7.

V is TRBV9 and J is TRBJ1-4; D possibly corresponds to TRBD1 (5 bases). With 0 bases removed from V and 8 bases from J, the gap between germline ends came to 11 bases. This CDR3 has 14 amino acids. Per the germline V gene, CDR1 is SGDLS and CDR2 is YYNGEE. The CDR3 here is CASSVVGGGEKLFF. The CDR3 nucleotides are TGTGCCAGCAGCGTAGTCGGGGGAGGGGAAAAACTGTTTTTT.

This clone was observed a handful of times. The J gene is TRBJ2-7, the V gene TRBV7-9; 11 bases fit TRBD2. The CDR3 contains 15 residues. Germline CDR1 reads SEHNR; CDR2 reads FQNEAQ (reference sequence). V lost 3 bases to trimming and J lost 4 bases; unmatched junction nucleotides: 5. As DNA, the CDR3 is TGTGCCAGCAGCTTGGTACTAGCGGGAGCTTACGAGCAGTACTTC. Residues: CASSLVLAGAYEQYF.

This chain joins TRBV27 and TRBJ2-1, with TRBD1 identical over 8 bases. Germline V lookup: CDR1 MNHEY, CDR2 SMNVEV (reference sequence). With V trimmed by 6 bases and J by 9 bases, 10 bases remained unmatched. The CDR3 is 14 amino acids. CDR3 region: CASRGTGGGGEQFF. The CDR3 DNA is TGTGCCAGCAGGGGGACAGGAGGAGGAGGTGAGCAGTTCTTC.

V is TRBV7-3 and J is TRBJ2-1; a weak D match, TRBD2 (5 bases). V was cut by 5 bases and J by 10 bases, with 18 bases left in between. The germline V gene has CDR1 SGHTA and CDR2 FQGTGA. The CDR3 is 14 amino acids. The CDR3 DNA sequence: TGTGCCAGCAGCCGTAGCGTGAGGGTGGAAGAGCAGTTCTTC. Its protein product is CASSRSVRVEEQFF.

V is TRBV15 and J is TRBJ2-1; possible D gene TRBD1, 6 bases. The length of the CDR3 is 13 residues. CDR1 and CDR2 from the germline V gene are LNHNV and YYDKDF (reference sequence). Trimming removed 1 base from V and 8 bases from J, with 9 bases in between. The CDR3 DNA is TGTGCCACCAGCAGAGTAAAGGGGGATGAGCAGTTCTTC. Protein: CATSRVKGDEQFF.

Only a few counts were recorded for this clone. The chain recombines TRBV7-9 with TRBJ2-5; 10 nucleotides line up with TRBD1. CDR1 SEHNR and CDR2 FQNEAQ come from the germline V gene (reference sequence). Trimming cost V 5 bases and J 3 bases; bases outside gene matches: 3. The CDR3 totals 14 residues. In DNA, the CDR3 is TGTGCCAGCAGCACGGACAGGGGGAAAGAGACCCAGTACTTC. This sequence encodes CASSTDRGKETQYF. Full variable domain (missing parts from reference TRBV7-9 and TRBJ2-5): DTGVSQNPRHKITKRGQNVTFRCDPISEHNRLYWYRQTLGQGPEFLTYFQNEAQLEKSRLLSDRFSAERPKGSFSTLEIQRTEQGDSAMYLCASSTDRGKETQYFGPGTRLLVL.

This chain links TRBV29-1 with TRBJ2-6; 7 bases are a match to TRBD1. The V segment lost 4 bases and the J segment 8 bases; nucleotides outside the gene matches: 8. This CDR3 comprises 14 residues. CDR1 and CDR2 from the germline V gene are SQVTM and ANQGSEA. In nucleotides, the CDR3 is TGCAGCGTTGCGAGGGACAGTGCTTCCAACGTCCTGACTTTC. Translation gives CSVARDSASNVLTF.

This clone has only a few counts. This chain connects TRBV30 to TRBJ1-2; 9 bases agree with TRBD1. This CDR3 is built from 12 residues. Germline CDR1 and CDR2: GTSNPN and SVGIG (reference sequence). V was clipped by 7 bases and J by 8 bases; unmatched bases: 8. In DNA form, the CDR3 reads TGTGCCTTGAACAGGGGGCCTGTGGGCTACACCTTC. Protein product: CALNRGPVGYTF.

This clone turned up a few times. As DNA, the CDR3 is TGCAGCGGCCGGGACAGAGGAAACACCATATATTTT. This gives the protein CSGRDRGNTIYF. The chain couples TRBV29-1 to TRBJ1-3; 7 nucleotides line up with TRBD1. The V segment lost 7 bases and the J segment 4 bases; nucleotides outside the gene matches: 4. CDR1 and CDR2 (germline): SQVTM, ANQGSEA. This CDR3 contains 12 residues.

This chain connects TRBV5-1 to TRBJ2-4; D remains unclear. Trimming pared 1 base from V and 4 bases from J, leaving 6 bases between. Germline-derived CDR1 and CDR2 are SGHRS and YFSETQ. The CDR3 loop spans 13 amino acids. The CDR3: CASSLLEKNIQYF. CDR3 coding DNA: TGCGCCAGCAGCTTGTTAGAGAAAAACATTCAGTACTTC. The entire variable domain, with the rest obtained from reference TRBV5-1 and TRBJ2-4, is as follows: KAGVTQTPRYLIKTRGQQVTLSCSPISGHRSVSWYQQTPGQGLQFLFEYFSETQRNKGNFPGRFSGRQFSNSRSEMNVSTLELGDSALYLCASSLLEKNIQYFGAGTRLSVL.

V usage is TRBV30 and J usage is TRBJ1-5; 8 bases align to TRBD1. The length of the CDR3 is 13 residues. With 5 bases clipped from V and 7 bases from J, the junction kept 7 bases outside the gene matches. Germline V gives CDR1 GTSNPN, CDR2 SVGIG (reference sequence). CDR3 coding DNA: TGTGCCTGGGGACAGGGACCGGGGCAGCCCCAGCATTTT. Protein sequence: CAWGQGPGQPQHF.

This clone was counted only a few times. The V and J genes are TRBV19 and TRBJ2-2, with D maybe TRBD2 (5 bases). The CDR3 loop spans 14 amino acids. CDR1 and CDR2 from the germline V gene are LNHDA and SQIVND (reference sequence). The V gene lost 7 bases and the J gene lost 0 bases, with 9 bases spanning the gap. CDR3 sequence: CASKRTANTGELFF. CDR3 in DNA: TGTGCCAGTAAACGGACTGCGAACACCGGGGAGCTGTTTTTT.

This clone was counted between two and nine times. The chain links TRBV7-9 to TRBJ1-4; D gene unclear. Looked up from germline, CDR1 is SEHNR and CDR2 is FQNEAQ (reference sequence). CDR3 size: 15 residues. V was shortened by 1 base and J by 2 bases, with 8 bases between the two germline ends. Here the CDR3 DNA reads TGTGCCAGCAGCTTAGACGTCAGGACTAATGAAAAACTGTTTTTT. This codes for CASSLDVRTNEKLFF.

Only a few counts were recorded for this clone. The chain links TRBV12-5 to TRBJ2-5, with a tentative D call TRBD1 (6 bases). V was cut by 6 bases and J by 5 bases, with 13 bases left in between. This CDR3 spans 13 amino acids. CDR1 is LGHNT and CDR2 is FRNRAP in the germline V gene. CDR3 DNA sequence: TGTGCTAGTGGCCGAGGGGGAGCGGAGACCCAGTACTTC. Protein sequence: CASGRGGAETQYF.

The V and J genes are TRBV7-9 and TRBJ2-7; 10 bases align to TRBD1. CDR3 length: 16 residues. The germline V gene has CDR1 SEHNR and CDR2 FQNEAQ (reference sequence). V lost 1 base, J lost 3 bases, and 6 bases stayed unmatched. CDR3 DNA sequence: TGTGCCAGCAGCTTAGTAGGGTGGGACAGGGGCTACGAGCAGTACTTC. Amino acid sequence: CASSLVGWDRGYEQYF.

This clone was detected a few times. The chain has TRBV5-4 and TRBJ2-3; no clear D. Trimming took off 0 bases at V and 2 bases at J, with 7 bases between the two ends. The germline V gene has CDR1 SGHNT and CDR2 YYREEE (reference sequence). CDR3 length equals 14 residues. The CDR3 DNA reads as TGTGCCAGCAGCTTGGACTACTTCACAGATACGCAGTATTTT. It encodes CASSLDYFTDTQYF. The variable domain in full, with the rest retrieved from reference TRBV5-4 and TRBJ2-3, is ETGVTQSPTHLIKTRGQQVTLRCSSQSGHNTVSWYQQALGQGPQFIFQYYREEENGRGNFPPRFSGLQFPNYSSELNVNALELDDSALYLCASSLDYFTDTQYFGPGTRLTVL.